The rows below give T cell receptor beta chains drawn from one sample of a study of T-cell memory formation after mild COVID-19. From the 5' RACE reads, TCRdb called clonotypes with MiXCR, one entry per CDR3 protein. Here the sample spans around 390,000 distinct CDR3 sequences, roughly 15% being singletons. What was sequenced was PBMCs or a T cell subset sorted from them (not recorded which). The receptors here all came from a man in his late teens or twenties who had mild COVID-19 (a few samples of this study predate the infection). Cell type and time point are not known. The CDR3 runs from the conserved cysteine through the conserved F or W. The D gene is left open where the match is weak. Rows may omit the clone size; those that give it use once, few, many or a size class.

J gene | V gene | clone size | D gene | CDR3 protein | CDR3 DNA
TRBJ1-4 | TRBV23-1 | once | . | CASLKWEREKLFF | TGCGCCAGCCTGAAATGGGAGAGGGAAAAACTGTTTTTT
TRBJ2-1 | TRBV11-1 | many | . | CASSSDLNNEQFF | TGTGCCAGCAGCTCGGACCTTAACAATGAGCAGTTCTTC
TRBJ1-6 | TRBV7-2 | many | TRBD1 | CASSLAGTATNSPLHF | TGTGCCAGCAGCTTAGCTGGGACAGCAACTAATTCACCCCTCCACTTT
TRBJ1-6 | TRBV4-1 | . | . | CASSQLTGIPNNSPLHF | TGCGCCAGCAGCCAGCTAACAGGGATTCCGAACAATTCACCCCTCCACTTT
TRBJ1-6 | TRBV7-2 | many | TRBD1 | CASSTDRVNTPLHF | TGTGCCAGCAGCACGGACAGGGTCAATACACCCCTCCACTTT
TRBJ1-2 | TRBV4-1 | few | TRBD1 | CASSSGTVYYGYTF | TGCGCCAGCAGCTCCGGGACAGTCTACTATGGCTACACCTTC
TRBJ2-2 | TRBV4-3 | few | TRBD2 | CASSQGGLAGTGELFF | TGCGCCAGCAGCCAAGGCGGACTAGCAGGCACCGGGGAGCTGTTTTTT
TRBJ2-7 | TRBV25-1 | . | . | CASSYTGSAYEQYF | TGTGCCAGCAGTTACACCGGGAGTGCCTACGAGCAGTACTTC
TRBJ1-2 | TRBV12-3/TRBV12-4 | . | TRBD1 | CASSLGQGAGYGYTF | TGTGCCAGCAGTTTAGGGCAGGGGGCAGGTTATGGCTACACCTTC
TRBJ2-3 | TRBV19 | few | TRBD2 | CASSPRLAGDTDTQYF | TGTGCCAGTAGTCCAAGACTAGCGGGGGACACAGATACGCAGTATTTT
TRBJ2-3 | TRBV5-1 | few | TRBD2 | CAVSGGSGTDTQYF | TGCGCCGTCTCGGGCGGGAGCGGCACAGATACGCAGTATTTT
TRBJ1-6 | TRBV6-5 | . | . | CASGLNNSPLHF | TGTGCCAGCGGGCTTAATAATTCACCCCTCCACTTT
TRBJ2-4 | TRBV10-3 | . | . | CAISEDLAKNIQYF | TGTGCCATCAGTGAGGATCTCGCCAAAAACATTCAGTACTTC
TRBJ2-2 | TRBV29-1 | few | TRBD1 | CSVERGGETGELFF | TGCAGCGTTGAAAGAGGGGGCGAAACCGGGGAGCTGTTTTTT
TRBJ2-2 | TRBV4-1 | few | . | CASSQVRSRGAGELFF | TGCGCCAGCAGCCAAGTGAGGTCTCGCGGGGCCGGGGAGCTGTTTTTT
TRBJ1-5 | TRBV20-1 | . | . | CSARGMGGGHF | TGCAGTGCTAGAGGAATGGGGGGTGGACATTTT
TRBJ2-5 | TRBV12-3/TRBV12-4 | . | . | CASRLRGETQYF | TGTGCCAGCAGGCTCAGGGGAGAGACCCAGTACTTC
TRBJ2-2 | TRBV12-3/TRBV12-4 | . | . | CASKDQGAGELFF | TGTGCCAGCAAGGACCAGGGAGCCGGGGAGCTGTTTTTT
TRBJ1-5 | TRBV20-1 | . | . | CSARQSNQPQHF | TGCAGCGCCAGACAGAGCAATCAGCCCCAGCATTTT
TRBJ2-1 | TRBV5-1 | . | TRBD2 | CASSLALAPFNEQFF | TGCGCCAGCAGCTTGGCACTAGCGCCGTTTAATGAGCAGTTCTTC
TRBJ2-1 | TRBV29-1 | . | . | CSVINPGTEKSSYNEQFF | TGCAGCGTCATCAATCCCGGGACGGAGAAAAGCTCCTACAATGAGCAGTTCTTC
TRBJ2-1 | TRBV28 | . | TRBD2 | CASSLSGGHYNEQFF | TGTGCCAGCAGTTTAAGCGGGGGACACTACAATGAGCAGTTCTTC
TRBJ2-5 | TRBV5-1 | . | . | CASSPGEGARETQYF | TGCGCCAGCAGCCCGGGGGAGGGGGCTAGAGAGACCCAGTACTTC
TRBJ2-3 | TRBV7-2 | many | . | CASSLRLASTDTQYF | TGTGCCAGCAGCTTGCGGCTAGCGAGCACAGATACGCAGTATTTT
TRBJ1-6 | TRBV6-2/TRBV6-3 | few | TRBD1 | CASNRQGAGNSPLHF | TGTGCCAGCAACCGACAGGGGGCTGGTAATTCACCCCTCCACTTT
TRBJ2-3 | TRBV7-2 | many | . | CASSWGDTQYF | TGTGCCAGCAGCTGGGGAGATACGCAGTATTTT
TRBJ2-5 | TRBV7-8 | . | . | CASSLARRGETQYF | TGTGCCAGCAGCTTAGCACGAAGGGGCGAGACCCAGTACTTC
TRBJ1-1 | TRBV7-9 | . | . | CASSSAWGRLNTEAFF | TGTGCCAGCAGCTCAGCGTGGGGCAGATTGAACACTGAAGCTTTCTTT